The source of this T cell receptor (beta chain) is a study of T cell responses to AZD1222 COVID-19 vaccine. Study details: Timing groups of about 4 and about 12 weeks for second doses were pooled.

The method was immunoSEQ multiplex PCR; TCRdb's version includes in-frame clones alone and lacks a portion of them. The table records about 180,000 clones, roughly 88% of them present only once. The length of the CDR3 is 15 residues. V was trimmed by 0 bases and J by 1 base, leaving 10 bases between them. Germline V gene lookup returns CDR1 MNHEY and CDR2 SVGAGI. By share, this clone counts as medium-sized. Antigen: not known. Broader study findings: Clonal diversity was possibly underestimated, and white British individuals and females predominated among donors. Only five or six people who got AZD1222 tested seropositive at baseline. As reported, nearly half of all spike-specific TCRs target variant regions that are unmutated.

Sequences were derived from peripheral blood, sampled on day 0 of AZD1222 vaccination. This chain connects TRBV6-5 to TRBJ2-7; D is unclear. The sequence was collected from an adult in good health. This CDR3 is CASSYSMAESYEQYF. The CDR3 region has the DNA TGTGCCAGCAGTTACTCGATGGCTGAGTCCTACGAGCAGTACTTC.